This T cell receptor beta chain was obtained from a study of T cells after yellow fever vaccination. At the level of the study: SMART-Seq v4 Ultra Low Input prepared the low-cell-number fractions. Overall study results and limits: Abundant clonotypes from the bulk population could have been carried over as contaminants into FACS-sorted repertoires. At around 96% for CD4 and approximately 88% for CD8, most primary-vaccination clones showed up again after the booster.

Germline V lookup: CDR1 MDHEN, CDR2 SYDVKM. Trimming pared 8 bases from V and 0 bases from J, leaving 11 bases between. This CDR3 is 14 amino acids long. TCRdb recomputed calls from the 5' RACE reads with MiXCR, one row per CDR3 protein. The sample records about 350,000 distinct CDR3 sequences, around 13% being singletons. The table lists this clonotype with a few counts. Antigen: not known. The receptor comes from a man between 18 and 29 years old who received the YFV17D yellow fever vaccine. This sequence joins TRBV28 and TRBJ1-5, with D hard to call. Sequencing was performed on CD4+ T cells sorted from PBMCs, taken 15 days after the yellow fever booster vaccination. CDR3 in amino acids: CASGLLSSNQPQHF. DNA for the CDR3: TGTGCCAGCGGACTCCTGAGTAGCAATCAGCCCCAGCATTTT.